The rows below give T cell receptor beta chains drawn from one sample of a study of response to subunit inactivated influenza vaccine. TCRdb fed the RT-PCR reads into MiXCR, producing one record per CDR3 protein. The sample has hundreds of thousands of distinct CDR3 sequences; approximately 15% are singletons. The source material was PBMCs from blood, sampled around 15 days before vaccination. The receptors were sampled from a man in his forties or fifties who received an inactivated influenza vaccine. CDR3s include the opening cysteine and the closing phenylalanine or tryptophan. The order of the fields is D gene, J gene, clone size, V gene, CDR3 DNA, CDR3 protein. A D gene is named only where the DNA matches it firmly. Clone size is given for some rows only: seen once, a few or many times, or a class if the clone is expanded.

d_gene: .; j_gene: TRBJ2-5; abundance: .; v_gene: TRBV7-6; CDR3nt: TGTGCCAGCAGCTTACGCGGGGGCGATGAGACCCAGTACTTC; CDR3aa: CASSLRGGDETQYF
d_gene: TRBD1; j_gene: TRBJ2-1; abundance: many; v_gene: TRBV7-9; CDR3nt: TGTGCCAGCAGCGCACTCCGGGACAGGGGGCAAGTCGGTGAGCAGTTCTTC; CDR3aa: CASSALRDRGQVGEQFF
d_gene: .; j_gene: TRBJ2-1; abundance: many; v_gene: TRBV3-1; CDR3nt: TGTGCCACCGGGGAGGGACAGCCAAACAATGAGCAGTTCTTC; CDR3aa: CATGEGQPNNEQFF
d_gene: TRBD1; j_gene: TRBJ2-1; abundance: .; v_gene: TRBV7-3; CDR3nt: TGTGCCAGCAGCTTAACCTCGATGGGGACAGGGGAGGGCAATGAGCAGTTCTTC; CDR3aa: CASSLTSMGTGEGNEQFF
d_gene: TRBD2; j_gene: TRBJ2-5; abundance: .; v_gene: TRBV7-2; CDR3nt: TGTGCCAGCAGCCCCGGACCGGGACTAGCGTCGTTGGAGACCCAGTACTTC; CDR3aa: CASSPGPGLASLETQYF
d_gene: .; j_gene: TRBJ2-2; abundance: few; v_gene: TRBV3-1; CDR3nt: TGTGCCAGCAGCGTAATCGATGGGGGAGCGGGGGAGCTGTTTTTT; CDR3aa: CASSVIDGGAGELFF
d_gene: TRBD2; j_gene: TRBJ2-1; abundance: .; v_gene: TRBV5-1; CDR3nt: TGCGCCAGCAGCTCGACTAGCTCCTACAATGAGCGGTTCTTC; CDR3aa: CASSSTSSYNERFF
d_gene: TRBD1; j_gene: TRBJ2-6; abundance: many; v_gene: TRBV6-5; CDR3nt: TGTGCCAGCAGTTCCGGGACAGGTCCCTTCGTCCTGACTTTC; CDR3aa: CASSSGTGPFVLTF
d_gene: TRBD2; j_gene: TRBJ2-4; abundance: .; v_gene: TRBV3-1; CDR3nt: TGTGCCAGCAAACGGGGAGGGGAAAACATTCAGTACTTC; CDR3aa: CASKRGGENIQYF
d_gene: .; j_gene: TRBJ2-2; abundance: few; v_gene: TRBV6-1; CDR3nt: TGTGCCAGCCGAGGACAGTCTGCCGGGGAGCTGTTTTTT; CDR3aa: CASRGQSAGELFF
d_gene: .; j_gene: TRBJ1-5; abundance: few; v_gene: TRBV2; CDR3nt: TGTGCCAGCAGTGAAGTCTTTAGCAATCAGCCCCAGCATTTT; CDR3aa: CASSEVFSNQPQHF
d_gene: .; j_gene: TRBJ2-1; abundance: .; v_gene: TRBV6-6; CDR3nt: TGTGCCTGTGGCGAGAGCAATGAGCAGTTCTTC; CDR3aa: CACGESNEQFF
d_gene: .; j_gene: TRBJ2-3; abundance: .; v_gene: TRBV20-1; CDR3nt: TGCAGTGCAGAGCTGGACTATCCGATCCAGTATTTT; CDR3aa: CSAELDYPIQYF
d_gene: TRBD2; j_gene: TRBJ2-7; abundance: .; v_gene: TRBV20-1; CDR3nt: TGCAGTGCTAGAGAGGGGAAGAGCGGGAGGGCCGTCGAGCAGTACTTC; CDR3aa: CSAREGKSGRAVEQYF
d_gene: TRBD1; j_gene: TRBJ2-5; abundance: many; v_gene: TRBV12-3/TRBV12-4; CDR3nt: TGTGCCAGCAGTTGGCAGGGGGTCGAGACCCAGTACTTC; CDR3aa: CASSWQGVETQYF
d_gene: .; j_gene: TRBJ1-2; abundance: .; v_gene: TRBV20-1; CDR3nt: TGCAGTGCTACAGGGGTGTTATATGGCTACACCTTC; CDR3aa: CSATGVLYGYTF
d_gene: TRBD1; j_gene: TRBJ2-7; abundance: .; v_gene: TRBV12-3/TRBV12-4; CDR3nt: TGTGCCAGCAGTAAAACAGGGGGAGAGCAGTACTTC; CDR3aa: CASSKTGGEQYF
d_gene: .; j_gene: TRBJ2-3; abundance: .; v_gene: TRBV5-6; CDR3nt: TGTGCCAGCAGAGCAGGGGCTGAGGGTGCAGATACGCAGTATTTT; CDR3aa: CASRAGAEGADTQYF
d_gene: .; j_gene: TRBJ2-1; abundance: many; v_gene: TRBV7-9; CDR3nt: TGTGCCAGCAGCTTAAAGTTATCCTACAATGAGCAGTTCTTC; CDR3aa: CASSLKLSYNEQFF
d_gene: .; j_gene: TRBJ2-3; abundance: few; v_gene: TRBV29-1; CDR3nt: TGCAGCGTTGTAGGGTGGGGCACAGATACGCAGTATTTT; CDR3aa: CSVVGWGTDTQYF
d_gene: TRBD1; j_gene: TRBJ2-3; abundance: few; v_gene: TRBV30; CDR3nt: TGTGCCTGGAGTGTACAGGGGGGTTACACAGATACGCAGTATTTT; CDR3aa: CAWSVQGGYTDTQYF
d_gene: TRBD1; j_gene: TRBJ1-4; abundance: many; v_gene: TRBV10-3; CDR3nt: TGTGCCATCAGTGAGTTCGGACAGGGTAATGAAAAACTGTTTTTT; CDR3aa: CAISEFGQGNEKLFF
d_gene: TRBD1; j_gene: TRBJ2-2; abundance: few; v_gene: TRBV7-3; CDR3nt: TGTGCCAGCAGCTCCCTTGGGACAGTCAACACCGGGGAGCTGTTTTTT; CDR3aa: CASSSLGTVNTGELFF
d_gene: .; j_gene: TRBJ2-3; abundance: few; v_gene: TRBV7-2; CDR3nt: TGTGCCAGCAGCATTTCCGTGGCTAGCACAGATACGCAGTATTTT; CDR3aa: CASSISVASTDTQYF
d_gene: TRBD2; j_gene: TRBJ2-5; abundance: few; v_gene: TRBV20-1; CDR3nt: TGCAGTGCTATCCCCCTTGGGGGGGGGCAAGAGACCCAGTACTTC; CDR3aa: CSAIPLGGGQETQYF
d_gene: .; j_gene: TRBJ2-1; abundance: many; v_gene: TRBV7-8; CDR3nt: TGTGCCAGCCCCCGTCCGGGACACACACCCTACAATGAGCAGTTCTTC; CDR3aa: CASPRPGHTPYNEQFF
d_gene: .; j_gene: TRBJ2-3; abundance: .; v_gene: TRBV20-1; CDR3nt: TGCAGTGCTAGGCGGGACCCTACAGATACGCAGTATTTT; CDR3aa: CSARRDPTDTQYF
d_gene: TRBD2; j_gene: TRBJ2-7; abundance: few; v_gene: TRBV10-3; CDR3nt: TGTGCCATCAGTGAGGGGACTAGCGGGGTCTACGAGCAGTACTTC; CDR3aa: CAISEGTSGVYEQYF
d_gene: .; j_gene: TRBJ2-5; abundance: .; v_gene: TRBV5-1; CDR3nt: TGCGCCAGCAGCCCTTCCGGGACATTGGAGACCCAGTACTTC; CDR3aa: CASSPSGTLETQYF
d_gene: TRBD1; j_gene: TRBJ1-1; abundance: few; v_gene: TRBV30; CDR3nt: TGTGCCTGGAGCCACCAGGGGGTAGACACTGAAGCTTTCTTT; CDR3aa: CAWSHQGVDTEAFF
d_gene: .; j_gene: TRBJ1-1; abundance: many; v_gene: TRBV19; CDR3nt: TGTGCCAGTAGACCGTTTGTAAGGAACACTGAAGCTTTCTTT; CDR3aa: CASRPFVRNTEAFF
d_gene: .; j_gene: TRBJ2-2; abundance: .; v_gene: TRBV4-3; CDR3nt: TGCGCCAGCAGCCAAGACCCCCAGGGGGGACCGAACACCGGGGAGCTGTTTTTT; CDR3aa: CASSQDPQGGPNTGELFF
d_gene: .; j_gene: TRBJ2-7; abundance: few; v_gene: TRBV18; CDR3nt: TGTGCCAGCTCACGACAGCAGGGACGTTGGGGCAACGAGCAGTACTTC; CDR3aa: CASSRQQGRWGNEQYF
d_gene: .; j_gene: TRBJ2-6; abundance: few; v_gene: TRBV6-1; CDR3nt: TGTGCCACGGGACCCCTCAGTAGCTCTGGGGCCAACGTCCTGACTTTC; CDR3aa: CATGPLSSSGANVLTF
d_gene: .; j_gene: TRBJ2-1; abundance: .; v_gene: TRBV4-3; CDR3nt: TGCGCCAGCAGCTATTTCGGGGGCTGGGGCAATGAGCAGTTCTTC; CDR3aa: CASSYFGGWGNEQFF
d_gene: .; j_gene: TRBJ2-4; abundance: .; v_gene: TRBV4-3; CDR3nt: TGCGCCAGCAGCCAAGATATCCCCCGCAGGACGGGAGTAAACATTCAGTACTTC; CDR3aa: CASSQDIPRRTGVNIQYF
d_gene: .; j_gene: TRBJ2-2; abundance: many; v_gene: TRBV30; CDR3nt: TGTGCCTGGAGTGGGGGGAGTCAGGGCCGACTTTCGAACACCGGGGAGCTGTTTTTT; CDR3aa: CAWSGGSQGRLSNTGELFF
d_gene: .; j_gene: TRBJ2-7; abundance: few; v_gene: TRBV7-2; CDR3nt: TGTGCCAGCAGCTTAGACTTACATTCTACCTACGAGCAGTACTTC; CDR3aa: CASSLDLHSTYEQYF
d_gene: .; j_gene: TRBJ2-5; abundance: few; v_gene: TRBV7-9; CDR3nt: TGTGCCAGCAGCCCGGGCCGGGGGAGGGAGACCCAGTACTTC; CDR3aa: CASSPGRGRETQYF
d_gene: TRBD1; j_gene: TRBJ1-1; abundance: many; v_gene: TRBV6-5; CDR3nt: TGTGCCAGCAGTTACGTCGGACAGGGTAATAGAGCTTTCTTT; CDR3aa: CASSYVGQGNRAFF
d_gene: TRBD2; j_gene: TRBJ2-1; abundance: few; v_gene: TRBV25-1; CDR3nt: TGTGCCAGCAGTCCTCCGGGACTAATCACGGATGAGCAGTTCTTC; CDR3aa: CASSPPGLITDEQFF
d_gene: .; j_gene: TRBJ2-7; abundance: .; v_gene: TRBV5-1; CDR3nt: TGCGCCAGCAGCTTGGCCTGGGGTTCCGAGCAGTACTTC; CDR3aa: CASSLAWGSEQYF
d_gene: .; j_gene: TRBJ2-5; abundance: .; v_gene: TRBV7-9; CDR3nt: TGTGCCAGCGGCTTAGGAGGGACGGGAGAGACCCAGTACTTC; CDR3aa: CASGLGGTGETQYF